The 29 T cell receptor beta chains below come from one sample, sequenced in a study of T cell changes during pregnancy in multiple sclerosis. The assay was immunoSEQ multiplex PCR, and TCRdb's table has in-frame clones only and misses some. The sample includes about 39,000 clones, just over 90% of them seen just once. Sequences were derived from CD4+ T cells from peripheral blood mononuclear cells, sampled in the first trimester of pregnancy. The receptors were sampled from a female donor with multiple sclerosis, enrolled in a pregnancy study.

This clone was seen a single time. This chain links TRBV7-2 with TRBJ1-2; 7 nucleotides line up with TRBD1. The CDR3 runs 16 residues. The trim removed 2 bases at V and 3 bases at J, leaving 9 bases unmatched. Germline CDR1 and CDR2: SGHTA and FQGNSA. This CDR3 reads CASSLKRQGFYYGYTF. The CDR3 region has the DNA TGTGCCAGCAGCTTAAAGCGACAGGGATTTTACTATGGCTACACCTTC.

This clone appeared once. V is TRBV27 and J is TRBJ1-4, with a tentative D call TRBD1 (6 bases). Per the germline V gene, CDR1 is MNHEY and CDR2 is SMNVEV (reference sequence). The CDR3 runs to 13 residues. The ends were cut back, 6 bases at V and 8 bases at J, with 13 bases in the middle. The CDR3: CASSFTRGEKLFF. CDR3 DNA: TGTGCCAGCAGCTTCACGAGGGGGGAAAAACTGTTTTTT. Complete variable domain (other parts from reference TRBV27 and TRBJ1-4): EAQVTQNPRYLITVTGKKLTVTCSQNMNHEYMSWYRQDPGLGLRQIYYSMNVEVTDKGDVPEGYKVSRKEKRNFPLILESPSPNQTSLYFCASSFTRGEKLFFGSGTQLSVL.

The sample holds one count of this clone. CDR3 sequence reads: CASSPGTSGNEQFF. CDR3 nucleotides: TGCGCCAGCAGCCCTGGGACTAGCGGTAATGAGCAGTTCTTC. The gene calls are TRBV5-1 and TRBJ2-1; TRBD2 matches 11 bases. V lost 4 bases to trimming and J lost 7 bases; unmatched junction nucleotides: 4. This CDR3 comprises 14 residues. Germline CDR1 is SGHRS and CDR2 is YFSETQ.

The chain's CDR3 is CASSPMEALGNEKLFF. In nucleotides, the CDR3 is TGTGCCAGCAGCCCCATGGAGGCCCTCGGTAATGAAAAACTGTTTTTT. This chain uses TRBV14 with TRBJ1-4, with unresolved D. Germline V gene data show CDR1 as SGHDN and CDR2 as FVKESK. The CDR3 is 16 residues long. Trimming removed 4 bases at V and 4 bases at J, with 16 bases between.

The rearrangement links TRBV2 to TRBJ1-1, with a tentative D call TRBD1 (5 bases). CDR1 and CDR2 from the germline V gene are SNHLY and FYNNEI. The CDR3 runs to 14 residues. V shed 4 bases and J shed 0 bases, with 9 bases lying between them. CDR3 sequence: CASSVGGLNTEAFF. CDR3 DNA: TGTGCCAGCAGTGTGGGGGGACTGAACACTGAAGCTTTCTTT.

V is TRBV5-1 and J is TRBJ2-3; TRBD2 aligns across 12 bases. The trim removed 10 bases at V and 9 bases at J, leaving 12 bases unmatched. Germline CDR1 and CDR2: SGHRS and YFSETQ. The CDR3 length is 14 residues. The CDR3 DNA reads TGCGCCTGCTCTAGCGGGGGGGCCGACGGCACGCAGTATTTT. Residues: CACSSGGADGTQYF.

The gene calls are TRBV20-1 and TRBJ2-5; a weak D match, TRBD2 (5 bases). The ends were cut back, 6 bases at V and 9 bases at J, with 11 bases in the middle. The CDR3 runs 10 residues. Germline CDR1 reads DFQATT; CDR2 reads SNEGSKA (reference sequence). CDR3 coding DNA: TGCAGTGCAATGACTACGGCCCAGTACTTC. It encodes CSAMTTAQYF.

CDR3 residues: CASSDLKGAISGNTIYF. CDR3 nucleotides: TGTGCCAGCAGTGACCTAAAGGGGGCGATCTCTGGAAACACCATATATTTT. This chain uses TRBV2 with TRBJ1-3, with 7 bases that match TRBD1. Germline values: CDR1 SNHLY, CDR2 FYNNEI. V dropped 3 bases and J dropped 0; count of bases not matched to a gene: 8. This CDR3 spans 17 amino acids.

The chain couples TRBV19 to TRBJ2-1; D is uncertain. CDR3 length equals 13 residues. Germline V gene data show CDR1 as LNHDA and CDR2 as SQIVND (reference sequence). Trimming pared 1 base from V and 4 bases from J, leaving 5 bases between. Written as DNA, the CDR3 is TGTGCCAGTAGTATAGGGCCTTACAATGAGCAGTTCTTC. Translating it yields CASSIGPYNEQFF.

This chain connects TRBV19 to TRBJ2-7, with 8 bases matching TRBD1. Looked up from germline, CDR1 is LNHDA and CDR2 is SQIVND (reference sequence). The CDR3 is made up of 14 amino acids. J was trimmed by 6 bases and V by 4 bases; bases with no gene match: 8. DNA of the CDR3: TGTGCCAGTAGTACGACAGGGGTACGGATCGAGCAGTACTTC. Translating gives CASSTTGVRIEQYF. The full variable domain, in which reference TRBV19 and TRBJ2-7 provide the parts outside the CDR3, is DGGITQSPKYLFRKEGQNVTLSCEQNLNHDAMYWYRQDPGQGLRLIYYSQIVNDFQKGDIAEGYSVSREKKESFPLTVTSAQKNPTAFYLCASSTTGVRIEQYFGPGTRLTVT.

The chain links TRBV18 to TRBJ2-6, with TRBD1 matching 10 bases. V was clipped by 5 bases and J by 3 bases; unmatched bases: 13. Germline CDR1 and CDR2: KGHSH and LQKENI. The CDR3 is 19 residues long. CDR3: CASSTPPPTGGDGANVLTF. The CDR3 nucleotides read TGTGCCAGCTCAACCCCACCCCCGACAGGGGGCGATGGGGCCAACGTCCTGACTTTC.

This rearrangement joins TRBV19 to TRBJ2-2; 9 nucleotides match TRBD1. Germline V gene data show CDR1 as LNHDA and CDR2 as SQIVND (reference sequence). V was clipped by 7 bases and J by 5 bases; unmatched bases: 8. CDR3 length: 15 amino acids. The CDR3: CASNSGTGTTGELFF. The CDR3, as DNA: TGTGCCAGTAACTCCGGGACAGGGACAACCGGGGAGCTGTTTTTT.

The rearrangement uses TRBV15 and TRBJ2-7; 9 positions agree with TRBD1. From germline, CDR1 is LNHNV and CDR2 YYDKDF (reference sequence). The CDR3 is made up of 15 amino acids. V lost 1 base to trimming and J lost 5 bases; unmatched junction nucleotides: 6. In DNA, the CDR3 is TGTGCCACCAGCAGAGCTTGGGGACAGGGTCACGAGCAGTACTTC. Amino acids: CATSRAWGQGHEQYF. Filled out from reference TRBV15 and TRBJ2-7, the complete variable domain reads DAMVIQNPRYQVTQFGKPVTLSCSQTLNHNVMYWYQQKSSQAPKLLFHYYDKDFNNEADTPDNFQSRRPNTSFCFLDIRSPGLGDTAMYLCATSRAWGQGHEQYFGPGTRLTVT.

V usage is TRBV19 and J usage is TRBJ1-2; 7 nucleotides align to TRBD1. With V trimmed by 10 bases and J by 2 bases, 10 bases remained unmatched. Germline V gene data show CDR1 as LNHDA and CDR2 as SQIVND (reference sequence). The CDR3 totals 14 residues. The CDR3 reads CAIGRRDSNYGYTF. CDR3 bases: TGTGCCATCGGACGTCGGGACAGCAACTATGGCTACACCTTC.

The rearrangement links TRBV5-1 to TRBJ2-1; 9 bases align to TRBD2. Germline V gives CDR1 SGHRS, CDR2 YFSETQ. The length of the CDR3 is 17 residues. The ends lost 0 bases at V and 3 bases at J; junction bases unmatched: 7. The CDR3 loop reads CASSLGGVAGDYNEQFF. CDR3 coding DNA: TGCGCCAGCAGCTTGGGGGGGGTAGCGGGAGACTACAATGAGCAGTTCTTC.

V gene TRBV6-5 combines with J gene TRBJ1-2, with TRBD1 as a possible D gene (5 bases). Germline CDR1 reads MNHEY; CDR2 reads SVGAGI. V shed 9 bases and J shed 8 bases, with 19 bases lying between them. The CDR3 is 13 amino acids. In nucleotides, the CDR3 is TGTGCCAGTGTGGGTCCCGGGGGTGGCGGCTACACCTTC. The encoded protein is CASVGPGGGGYTF.

This chain uses TRBV30 with TRBJ1-4, with TRBD1 matching 7 bases. In germline, CDR1 is GTSNPN, CDR2 SVGIG (reference sequence). The CDR3 consists of 13 residues. The trim removed 2 bases at V and 3 bases at J, leaving 0 bases unmatched. DNA for the CDR3: TGTGCCTGGAGTCAGGGGGCTAATGAAAAACTGTTTTTT. Translated: CAWSQGANEKLFF.

The rearrangement links TRBV25-1 to TRBJ1-2; D unclear. Trimming cost V 1 base and J 5 bases, with 11 bases left between them. The CDR3 loop spans 14 amino acids. Germline-derived CDR1 and CDR2 are MGHDK and SYGVNS. CDR3 DNA sequence: TGTGCCAGCAGTGAATCCGGGGATTTATATGGCTACACCTTC. Encoded protein: CASSESGDLYGYTF.

The V call is TRBV7-6, the J call TRBJ2-7; 8 bases match TRBD1. Germline V gene sequence: CDR1 SGHVS, CDR2 FNYEAQ. The CDR3 has 15 amino acids. The V gene end was trimmed by 4 bases and the J gene end by 2 bases; junction bases not matched to a gene: 7. CDR3 nucleotides: TGTGCCAGCAGCTCGGATCAGGGGGCGCCCTACGAGCAGTACTTC. It encodes CASSSDQGAPYEQYF.

V gene TRBV19 combines with J gene TRBJ2-2; 8 nucleotides align to TRBD1. This CDR3 is built from 18 residues. Trimming cost V 7 bases and J 1 base; bases outside gene matches: 14. Germline lookup yields CDR1 LNHDA and CDR2 SQIVND (reference sequence). CDR3 residues: CASIRVRGPVGNTGELFF. CDR3 bases: TGTGCCAGTATCCGGGTCAGGGGGCCGGTTGGGAACACCGGGGAGCTGTTTTTT.

The rearrangement joins TRBV28 to TRBJ1-5; TRBD1 aligns across 7 bases. V shed 6 bases, J shed 1 base, and the junction held 6 bases outside the gene matches. The CDR3 is 15 residues long. Germline CDR1 reads MDHEN; CDR2 reads SYDVKM. The CDR3 DNA follows: TGTGCCAGCAGCCGCCTGACAGGGAGCAATCAGCCCCAGCATTTT. Its translation: CASSRLTGSNQPQHF.

The chain carries TRBV28 and TRBJ1-6; D remains ambiguous. Trimming took off 7 bases at V and 5 bases at J, with 15 bases between the two ends. Germline V CDR1 and CDR2: MDHEN, SYDVKM. There are 15 residues in the CDR3. DNA of the CDR3: TGTGCCAGCACCAAAGCTGGAGCTAATAATTCACCCCTCCACTTT. This encodes CASTKAGANNSPLHF.

The chain links TRBV19 to TRBJ2-5, with 13 bases matching TRBD2. Trimming took 5 bases from V and 3 from J; bases not matched to a gene: 3. In germline, CDR1 is LNHDA, CDR2 SQIVND (reference sequence). CDR3 length equals 15 residues. CDR3 coding DNA: TGTGCCAGTAGTGCCGGGACTAGCGGGGAAGAGACCCAGTACTTC. Its protein product is CASSAGTSGEETQYF.

The CDR3 loop reads CASSINGRYEQYF. CDR3 DNA: TGTGCCAGTAGTATCAATGGGAGGTACGAGCAGTACTTC. The chain links TRBV19 to TRBJ2-7; weak D call: TRBD2 (6 bases). The CDR3 has 13 amino acids. The germline V and J ends were trimmed by 3 bases and 4 bases, with 10 bases remaining between them. Germline CDR1 LNHDA, CDR2 SQIVND (reference sequence).

The chain joins TRBV10-3 to TRBJ2-5; 7 bases are a match to TRBD1. With 0 bases clipped from V and 10 bases from J, the junction kept 2 bases outside the gene matches. This CDR3 has 12 residues. Germline CDR1 is ENHRY and CDR2 is SYGVKD. As DNA, the CDR3 is TGTGCCATCAGTGAGTCGGGACAGAACCAGTACTTC. This gives the protein CAISESGQNQYF.

V gene TRBV2 combines with J gene TRBJ1-5; TRBD1 might be the D (6 bases). Germline CDR1 reads SNHLY; CDR2 reads FYNNEI. The CDR3 has 16 residues. V dropped 7 bases and J dropped 6 bases, with 22 bases sitting between them. The CDR3 reads CASKATGQAWGQPQHF. The CDR3 region has the DNA TGTGCCAGCAAAGCGACAGGCCAAGCTTGGGGTCAGCCCCAGCATTTT.

The chain links TRBV19 to TRBJ2-7; 10 nucleotides line up with TRBD1. There are 15 residues in the CDR3. Per the germline V gene, CDR1 is LNHDA and CDR2 is SQIVND (reference sequence). V was pared by 1 base and J by 5 bases, with 5 bases of the junction left unmatched. The DNA of the CDR3 is TGTGCCAGTAGTATAGGCTGGGACAGGGGCCACGAGCAGTACTTC. Amino acid sequence: CASSIGWDRGHEQYF. Drawing the rest from reference TRBV19 and TRBJ2-7, the complete variable domain is DGGITQSPKYLFRKEGQNVTLSCEQNLNHDAMYWYRQDPGQGLRLIYYSQIVNDFQKGDIAEGYSVSREKKESFPLTVTSAQKNPTAFYLCASSIGWDRGHEQYFGPGTRLTVT.

This chain links TRBV7-9 with TRBJ2-7; a weak D match, TRBD1 (6 bases). The CDR3 totals 18 residues. Germline V gene data show CDR1 as SEHNR and CDR2 as FQNEAQ (reference sequence). V shed 5 bases and J shed 3 bases, with 26 bases lying between them. CDR3 sequence: CASSPRQELGMNYYEQYF. The CDR3 nucleotides read TGTGCCAGCAGCCCCCGACAGGAACTAGGGATGAATTACTACGAGCAGTACTTC.

The chain uses TRBV19 and TRBJ2-1; maybe TRBD2 (6 bases). Germline V lookup: CDR1 LNHDA, CDR2 SQIVND (reference sequence). The CDR3 length is 19 residues. Between the trimmed V and J ends, which lost 1 base and 0 bases, there was a span of 19 bases. Here the CDR3 reads CASSIGSGPLRSSYNEQFF. In nucleotides, the CDR3 is TGTGCCAGTAGTATAGGTAGCGGCCCTCTCCGGAGCTCCTACAATGAGCAGTTCTTC.